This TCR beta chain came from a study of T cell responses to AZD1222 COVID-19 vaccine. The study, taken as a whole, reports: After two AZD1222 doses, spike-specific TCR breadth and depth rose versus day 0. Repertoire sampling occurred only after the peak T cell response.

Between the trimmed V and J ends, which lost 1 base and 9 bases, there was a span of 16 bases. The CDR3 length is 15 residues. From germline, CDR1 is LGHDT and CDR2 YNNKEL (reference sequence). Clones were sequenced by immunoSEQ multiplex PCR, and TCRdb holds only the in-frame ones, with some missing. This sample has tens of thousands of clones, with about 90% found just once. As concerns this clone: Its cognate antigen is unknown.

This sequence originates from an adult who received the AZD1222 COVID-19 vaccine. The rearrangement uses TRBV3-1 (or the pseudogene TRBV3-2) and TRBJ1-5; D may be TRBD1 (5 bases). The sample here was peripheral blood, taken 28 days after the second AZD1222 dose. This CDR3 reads CASSQGGAAVGPQHF. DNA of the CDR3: TGTGCCAGCAGCCAAGGAGGGGCAGCGGTAGGGCCCCAGCATTTT.